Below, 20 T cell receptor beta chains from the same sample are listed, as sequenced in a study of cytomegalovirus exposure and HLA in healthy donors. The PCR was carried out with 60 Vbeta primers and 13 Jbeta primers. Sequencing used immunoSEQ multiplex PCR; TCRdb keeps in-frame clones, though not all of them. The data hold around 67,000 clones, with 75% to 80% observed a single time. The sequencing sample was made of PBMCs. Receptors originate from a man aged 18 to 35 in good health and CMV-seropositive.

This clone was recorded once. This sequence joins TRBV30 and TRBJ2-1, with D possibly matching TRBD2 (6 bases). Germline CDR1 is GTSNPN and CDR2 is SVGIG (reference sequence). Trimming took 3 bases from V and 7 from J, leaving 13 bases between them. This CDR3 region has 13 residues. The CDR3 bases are TGTGCCTGGAGCGGGAGTCATTGGAATGAGCAGTTCTTC. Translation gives CAWSGSHWNEQFF.

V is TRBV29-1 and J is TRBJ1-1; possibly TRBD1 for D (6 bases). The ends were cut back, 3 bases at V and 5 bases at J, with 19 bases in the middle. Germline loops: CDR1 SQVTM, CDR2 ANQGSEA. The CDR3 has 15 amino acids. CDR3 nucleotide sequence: TGCAGCGTTGAGTACCAGTCCGCAAGGGGGACTGAAGCTTTCTTT. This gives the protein CSVEYQSARGTEAFF.

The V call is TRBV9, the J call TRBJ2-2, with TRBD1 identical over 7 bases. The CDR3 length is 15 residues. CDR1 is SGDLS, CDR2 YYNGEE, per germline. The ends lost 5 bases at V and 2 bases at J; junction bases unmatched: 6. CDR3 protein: CASRATGSNTGELFF. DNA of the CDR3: TGTGCCAGCAGGGCGACAGGGTCCAACACCGGGGAGCTGTTTTTT. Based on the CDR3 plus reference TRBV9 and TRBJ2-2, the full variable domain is DSGVTQTPKHLITATGQRVTLRCSPRSGDLSVYWYQQSLDQGLQFLIQYYNGEERAKGNILERFSAQQFPDLHSELNLSSLELGDSALYFCASRATGSNTGELFFGEGSRLTVL.

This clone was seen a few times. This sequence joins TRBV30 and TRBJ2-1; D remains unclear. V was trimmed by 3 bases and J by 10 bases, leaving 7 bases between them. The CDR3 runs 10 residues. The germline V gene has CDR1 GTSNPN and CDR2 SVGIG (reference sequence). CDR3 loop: CAWRSLEQFF. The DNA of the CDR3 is TGTGCCTGGAGGTCCTTAGAGCAGTTCTTC.

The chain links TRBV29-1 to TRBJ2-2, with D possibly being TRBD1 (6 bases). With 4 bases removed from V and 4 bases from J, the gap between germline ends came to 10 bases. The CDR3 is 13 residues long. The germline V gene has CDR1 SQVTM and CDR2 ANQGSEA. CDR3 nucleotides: TGCAGCGTTGGAGCAGGGGCCACCGGGGAGCTGTTTTTT. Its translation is CSVGAGATGELFF.

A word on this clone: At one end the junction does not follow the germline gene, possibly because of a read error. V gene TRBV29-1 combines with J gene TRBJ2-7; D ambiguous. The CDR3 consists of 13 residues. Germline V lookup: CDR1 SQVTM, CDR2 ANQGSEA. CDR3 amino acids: CSVGSAGSHEQYF. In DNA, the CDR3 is TGCAGCGTTGGTTCGGCAGGCTCCCACGAGCAGTACTTC.

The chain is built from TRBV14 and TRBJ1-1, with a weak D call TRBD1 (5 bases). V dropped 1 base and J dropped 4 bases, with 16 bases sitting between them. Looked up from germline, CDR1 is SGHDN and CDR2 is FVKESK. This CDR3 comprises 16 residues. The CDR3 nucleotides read TGTGCCAGCAGCCAAGTATACGGACGGGGGGGCACTGAAGCTTTCTTT. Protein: CASSQVYGRGGTEAFF.

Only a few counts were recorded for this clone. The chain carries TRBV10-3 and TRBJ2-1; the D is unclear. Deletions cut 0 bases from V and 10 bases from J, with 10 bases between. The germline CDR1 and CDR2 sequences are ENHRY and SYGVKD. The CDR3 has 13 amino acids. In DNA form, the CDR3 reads TGTGCCATCAGTGAGTCGAACAGTCACGAGCAGTTCTTC. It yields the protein CAISESNSHEQFF.

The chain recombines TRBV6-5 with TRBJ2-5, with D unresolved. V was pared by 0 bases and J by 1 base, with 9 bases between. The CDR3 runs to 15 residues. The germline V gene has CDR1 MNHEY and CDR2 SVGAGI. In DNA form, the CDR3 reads TGTGCCAGCAGTTACTCGGCGGAGCGCCAAGAGACCCAGTACTTC. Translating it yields CASSYSAERQETQYF.

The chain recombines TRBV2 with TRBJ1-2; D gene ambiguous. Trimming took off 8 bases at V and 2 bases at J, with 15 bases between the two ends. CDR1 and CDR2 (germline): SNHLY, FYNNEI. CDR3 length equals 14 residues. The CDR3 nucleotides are TGTGCCAGCGGCTGGGGAGGACTAAACTATGGCTACACCTTC. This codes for CASGWGGLNYGYTF.

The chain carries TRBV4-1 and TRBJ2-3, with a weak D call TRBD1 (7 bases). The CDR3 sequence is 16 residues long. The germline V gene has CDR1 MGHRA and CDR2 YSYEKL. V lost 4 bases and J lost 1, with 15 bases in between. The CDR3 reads CASSLRGTDGTDTQYF. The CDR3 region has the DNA TGCGCCAGCAGCCTTCGCGGGACAGACGGCACAGATACGCAGTATTTT.

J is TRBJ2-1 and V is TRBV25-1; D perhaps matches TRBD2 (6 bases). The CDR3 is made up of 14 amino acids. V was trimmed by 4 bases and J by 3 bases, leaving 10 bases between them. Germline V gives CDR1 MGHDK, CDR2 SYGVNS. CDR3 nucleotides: TGTGCCAGCAGTGCGGGACTTAACTACAATGAGCAGTTCTTC. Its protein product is CASSAGLNYNEQFF.

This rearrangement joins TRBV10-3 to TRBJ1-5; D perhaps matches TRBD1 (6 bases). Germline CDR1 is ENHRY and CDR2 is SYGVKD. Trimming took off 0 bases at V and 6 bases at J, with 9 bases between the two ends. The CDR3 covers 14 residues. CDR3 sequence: CAISESGGRQPQHF. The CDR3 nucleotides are TGTGCCATCAGTGAGTCTGGGGGCCGTCAGCCCCAGCATTTT.

The DNA for the CDR3 is TGCGCCAGCAGCCCAGGGCCTAGCAATCAGCCCCAGCATTTT. Its translation: CASSPGPSNQPQHF. The rearrangement links TRBV5-1 to TRBJ1-5; D might be TRBD1 (5 bases). CDR1 and CDR2 from the germline V gene are SGHRS and YFSETQ. Trimming left V 4 bases short and J 0 bases short, with 8 bases between. This CDR3 region has 14 residues.

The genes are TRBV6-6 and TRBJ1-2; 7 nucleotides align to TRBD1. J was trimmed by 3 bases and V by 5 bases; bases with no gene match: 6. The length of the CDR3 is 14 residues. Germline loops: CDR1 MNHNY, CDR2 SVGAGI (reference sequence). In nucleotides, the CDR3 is TGTGCCAGCAGTGACCGGGACAGCCACTATGGCTACACCTTC. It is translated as CASSDRDSHYGYTF.

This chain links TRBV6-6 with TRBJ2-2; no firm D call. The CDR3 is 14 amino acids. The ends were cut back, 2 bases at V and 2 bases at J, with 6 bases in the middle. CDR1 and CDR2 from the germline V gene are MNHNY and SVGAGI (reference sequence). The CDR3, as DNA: TGTGCCAGCAGTTACAGCCGAAACACCGGGGAGCTGTTTTTT. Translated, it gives CASSYSRNTGELFF.

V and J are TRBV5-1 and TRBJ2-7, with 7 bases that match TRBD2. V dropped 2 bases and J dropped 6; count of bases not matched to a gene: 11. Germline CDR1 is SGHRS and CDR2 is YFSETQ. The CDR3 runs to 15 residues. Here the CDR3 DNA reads TGCGCCAGCAGCTTAGCCTCGGGACTATCGGCCGAGCAGTACTTC. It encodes CASSLASGLSAEQYF.

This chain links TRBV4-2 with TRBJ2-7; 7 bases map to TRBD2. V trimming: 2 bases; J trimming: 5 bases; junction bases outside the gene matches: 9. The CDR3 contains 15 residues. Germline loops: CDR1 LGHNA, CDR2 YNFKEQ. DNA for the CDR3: TGTGCCAGCAGCCAACGCCCTAGCGCGGGGGACGAGCAGTACTTC. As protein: CASSQRPSAGDEQYF.

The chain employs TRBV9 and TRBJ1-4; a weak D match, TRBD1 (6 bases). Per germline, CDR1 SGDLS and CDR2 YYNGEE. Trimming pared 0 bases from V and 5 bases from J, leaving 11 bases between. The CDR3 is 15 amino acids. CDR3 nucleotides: TGTGCCAGCAGCGTAGAGGGGGTCCCGAATGAAAAACTGTTTTTT. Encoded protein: CASSVEGVPNEKLFF.

This CDR3 reads CASSRTGETQYF. In DNA form, the CDR3 reads TGTGCCAGCAGCCGTACAGGGGAGACCCAGTACTTC. The J gene is TRBJ2-5, the V gene TRBV7-9, with a weak D call TRBD1 (6 bases). Germline V gene sequence: CDR1 SEHNR, CDR2 FQNEAQ (reference sequence). V lost 5 bases and J lost 5, with 9 bases in between. The CDR3 spans 12 residues.